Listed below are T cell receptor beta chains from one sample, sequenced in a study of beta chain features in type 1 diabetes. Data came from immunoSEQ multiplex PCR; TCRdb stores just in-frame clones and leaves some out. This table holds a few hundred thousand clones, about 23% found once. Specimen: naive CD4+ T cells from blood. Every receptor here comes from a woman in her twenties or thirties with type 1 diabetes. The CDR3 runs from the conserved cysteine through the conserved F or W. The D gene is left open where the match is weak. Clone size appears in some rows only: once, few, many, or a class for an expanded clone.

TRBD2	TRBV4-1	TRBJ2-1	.	CASSLPPGGLAGARANNEQFF	TGCGCCAGCAGCCTCCCGCCCGGAGGACTAGCGGGAGCTCGGGCCAACAATGAGCAGTTCTTC
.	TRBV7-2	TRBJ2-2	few	CASSFEWNTGELFF	TGTGCCAGCAGCTTCGAGTGGAACACCGGGGAGCTGTTTTTT
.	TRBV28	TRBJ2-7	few	CASHQGMRQYF	TGTGCCAGCCATCAGGGGATGAGGCAGTACTTC
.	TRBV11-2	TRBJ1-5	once	CASSPHLNQPQHF	TGTGCCAGCAGTCCCCATCTAAATCAGCCCCAGCATTTT
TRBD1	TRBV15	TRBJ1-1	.	CATSRDPDRRVAFF	TGTGCCACCAGCAGAGATCCGGACAGGCGCGTAGCTTTCTTT
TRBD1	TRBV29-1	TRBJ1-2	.	CSVVGGPTGAYGYTF	TGCAGCGTTGTGGGGGGACCGACAGGGGCGTATGGCTACACCTTC
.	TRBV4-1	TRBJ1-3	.	CASSQRDGGSGNTIYF	TGCGCCAGCAGCCAGCGGGACGGAGGTTCTGGAAACACCATATATTTT
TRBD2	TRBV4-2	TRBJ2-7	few	CASSQARTSDYEQYF	TGTGCCAGCAGCCAAGCCCGGACTAGCGACTACGAGCAGTACTTC
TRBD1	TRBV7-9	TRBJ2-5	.	CASSPGQGAEETQYF	TGTGCCAGCAGCCCGGGACAGGGGGCTGAAGAGACCCAGTACTTC
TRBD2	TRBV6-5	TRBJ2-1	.	CASSYSFSGRVYEQFF	TGTGCCAGCAGTTACTCCTTCAGCGGGAGGGTCTATGAGCAGTTCTTC
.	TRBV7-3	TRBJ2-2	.	CASSSEPGAQGELFF	TGTGCCAGCAGCTCAGAACCGGGAGCCCAAGGGGAGCTGTTTTTT
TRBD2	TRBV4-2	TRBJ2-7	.	CASSQDSSGRGEQYF	TGTGCCAGCAGCCAAGATTCTAGCGGGAGGGGTGAGCAGTACTTC
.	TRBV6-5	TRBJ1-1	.	CASRPITGEAFF	TGTGCCAGCAGGCCCATTACAGGTGAAGCTTTCTTT
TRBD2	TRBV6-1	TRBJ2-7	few	CAGGDAADYEQYF	TGTGCCGGGGGGGACGCTGCAGACTACGAGCAGTACTTC
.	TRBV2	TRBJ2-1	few	CASSELGGKFF	TGTGCCAGCAGTGAATTAGGGGGAAAGTTCTTC
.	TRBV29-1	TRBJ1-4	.	CSVVGQLNEKLFF	TGCAGCGTTGTTGGGCAGCTTAATGAAAAACTGTTTTTT
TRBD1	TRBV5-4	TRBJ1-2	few	CASSRPGTGKISYTF	TGTGCCAGCAGCCGTCCCGGGACAGGGAAAATTAGCTACACCTTC
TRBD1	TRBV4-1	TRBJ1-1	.	CASSPLRTGENTEAFF	TGCGCCAGCAGCCCCCTAAGGACAGGAGAGAACACTGAAGCTTTCTTT
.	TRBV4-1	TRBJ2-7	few	CASSQALTGDSSYEQYF	TGCGCCAGCAGCCAAGCCCTAACAGGGGACTCCTCCTACGAGCAGTACTTC
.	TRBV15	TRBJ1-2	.	CATADSLYYGYTF	TGTGCCACCGCGGACAGTCTTTACTATGGCTACACCTTC
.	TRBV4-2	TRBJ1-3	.	CASSRETGSGNTIYF	TGTGCCAGCAGCCGGGAGACAGGCTCTGGAAACACCATATATTTT
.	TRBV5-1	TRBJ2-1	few	CASSLGTPNEQFF	TGCGCCAGCAGCTTGGGGACTCCCAATGAGCAGTTCTTC
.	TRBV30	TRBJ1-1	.	CASASGRNTEAFF	TGTGCCTCAGCATCAGGTAGGAACACTGAAGCTTTCTTT
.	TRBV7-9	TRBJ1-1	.	CASSLRGNTEAFF	TGTGCCAGCAGCTTACGCGGCAACACTGAAGCTTTCTTT
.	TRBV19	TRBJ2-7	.	CASSARTGGYEQYF	TGTGCCAGTAGTGCCAGGACAGGAGGGTACGAGCAGTACTTC
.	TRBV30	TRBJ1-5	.	CAWSVPGVEGNQPQHF	TGTGCCTGGAGTGTACCAGGGGTTGAGGGCAATCAGCCCCAGCATTTT
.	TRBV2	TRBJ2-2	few	CASSGESLSTGELFF	TGTGCCAGCAGTGGCGAGTCCCTTAGCACCGGGGAGCTGTTTTTT
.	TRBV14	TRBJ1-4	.	CASSQTGRGEKLFF	TGTGCCAGCAGCCAAACAGGGCGCGGGGAAAAACTGTTTTTT
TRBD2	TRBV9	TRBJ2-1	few	CASSAGLAGEQFF	TGTGCCAGCAGCGCAGGACTAGCGGGAGAGCAGTTCTTC
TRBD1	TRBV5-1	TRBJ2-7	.	CASSAPGQGGYEQYF	TGCGCCAGCAGCGCACCGGGACAGGGGGGATACGAGCAGTACTTC
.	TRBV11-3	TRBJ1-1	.	CASSTSGGKAFF	TGTGCCAGCAGCACAAGCGGAGGAAAAGCTTTCTTT
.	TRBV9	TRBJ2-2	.	CASSATGNTGELFF	TGTGCCAGCAGCGCCACGGGGAACACCGGGGAGCTGTTTTTT
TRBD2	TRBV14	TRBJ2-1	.	CASSTDLAGVLVRNEQFF	TGTGCCAGCAGCACGGACCTAGCGGGAGTTTTGGTTCGGAATGAGCAGTTCTTC
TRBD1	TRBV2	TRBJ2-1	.	CASSLPGQGKANEQFF	TGTGCCAGCAGTTTACCGGGACAGGGAAAGGCGAATGAGCAGTTCTTC
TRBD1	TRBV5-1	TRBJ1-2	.	CASSLRTGDRYGYTF	TGCGCCAGCAGCTTGAGAACAGGGGATCGCTATGGCTACACCTTC
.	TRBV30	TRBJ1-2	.	CAWNGFLKGANVGYTF	TGTGCCTGGAACGGTTTTCTCAAAGGGGCCAACGTCGGCTACACCTTC
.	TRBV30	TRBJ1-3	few	CAWNPRQSSGNTIYF	TGTGCCTGGAACCCCCGACAGAGCTCTGGAAACACCATATATTTT
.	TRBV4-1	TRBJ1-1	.	CASSQRTAPMNTEAFF	TGCGCCAGCAGCCAGAGGACAGCACCCATGAACACTGAAGCTTTCTTT
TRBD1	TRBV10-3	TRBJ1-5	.	CAIAGQRNQPQHF	TGTGCCATCGCGGGACAGCGTAATCAGCCCCAGCATTTT
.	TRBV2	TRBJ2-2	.	CASYQQGTGELFF	TGTGCCAGCTACCAGCAGGGTACCGGGGAGCTGTTTTTT
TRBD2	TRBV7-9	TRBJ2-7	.	CASSSESSTGTSVEQYF	TGTGCCAGCAGCTCCGAGTCCTCCACCGGGACTAGCGTCGAGCAGTACTTC
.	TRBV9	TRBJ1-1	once	CASSVRSDTEAFF	TGTGCCAGCAGCGTACGTAGCGACACTGAAGCTTTCTTT
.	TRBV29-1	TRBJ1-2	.	CSAGLTYGYTF	TGCAGCGCCGGACTGACGTATGGCTACACCTTC
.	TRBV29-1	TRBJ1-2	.	CSVDDTGTNYGYTF	TGCAGCGTTGATGACACCGGAACTAACTATGGCTACACCTTC
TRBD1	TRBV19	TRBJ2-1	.	CASSRGQGVIGQFF	TGTGCCAGTAGTCGGGGACAGGGGGTGATTGGGCAGTTCTTC
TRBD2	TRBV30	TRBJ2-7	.	CAWQFEAGVPYEQYF	TGTGCCTGGCAATTCGAAGCGGGAGTCCCCTACGAGCAGTACTTC
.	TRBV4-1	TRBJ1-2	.	CASSPWGDGYTF	TGCGCCAGCAGCCCGTGGGGGGACGGCTACACCTTC
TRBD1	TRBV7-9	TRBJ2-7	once	CASSFDRGHPYF	TGTGCCAGCAGTTTCGACAGGGGGCACCCCTACTTC
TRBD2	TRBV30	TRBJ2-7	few	CAWAGLAGSYEQYF	TGTGCCTGGGCCGGACTAGCGGGGTCCTACGAGCAGTACTTC
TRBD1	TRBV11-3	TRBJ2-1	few	CASSSGQGKSDEQFF	TGTGCCAGCAGCTCGGGACAGGGAAAATCCGATGAGCAGTTCTTC
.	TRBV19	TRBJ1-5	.	CGGVQNQPQHF	TGCGGGGGGGTCCAAAATCAGCCCCAGCATTTT
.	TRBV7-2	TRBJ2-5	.	CASSFPGVRETQYF	TGTGCCAGCAGCTTCCCAGGGGTGCGGGAGACCCAGTACTTC
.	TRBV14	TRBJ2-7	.	CASSQDWRSSYEQYF	TGTGCCAGCAGCCAAGATTGGAGGAGCTCCTACGAGCAGTACTTC